This T cell receptor beta chain was profiled in a study of regulatory T cells in long-lasting Graves disease. Combining iRepertoire HTBI primers with Arm-PCR of CDR3 regions, the authors built TCR beta libraries. TCRdb re-analysed the multiplex PCR reads in MiXCR, keeping a single row per CDR3 protein. The sample comprises almost 450,000 distinct CDR3 sequences, roughly 17% of which are singletons, and roughly 10% rests with the top ten. CDR1 and CDR2 from the germline V gene are SGHRS and YFSETQ. The length of the CDR3 is 15 residues. The junction had 5 bases not matched to a gene; V was cut back by 1 base and J by 6 bases. Stated time point: newly diagnosed GD, antithyroid drugs for less than 3 months. The TCR library was prepared using RNA isolated from PBMCs. This sample also appeared in a second study, on T cells in Graves' hyperthyroidism and ophthalmopathy.

The sample here was peripheral blood mononuclear cells (PBMCs), taken at new diagnosis, from a patient treated with antithyroid drugs. The V gene is TRBV5-1, the J gene TRBJ2-2; TRBD1 aligns across 8 bases. The TCR originated in a woman younger than 45 with Graves disease. CDR3: CASSLWTGRSGELFF. The CDR3 DNA follows: TGCGCCAGCAGCTTGTGGACAGGGAGGTCCGGGGAGCTGTTTTTT.